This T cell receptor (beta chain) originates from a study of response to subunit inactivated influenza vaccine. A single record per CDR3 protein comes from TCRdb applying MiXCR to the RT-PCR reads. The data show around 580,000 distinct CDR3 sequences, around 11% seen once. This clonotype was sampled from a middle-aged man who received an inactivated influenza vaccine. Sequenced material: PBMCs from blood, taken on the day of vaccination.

Here the CDR3 DNA reads TGTGCCAGCAGCCAATTCGGGGGCACTGAAGCTTTCTTT. As protein: CASSQFGGTEAFF. The J gene is TRBJ1-1, the V gene TRBV16; a possible D gene is TRBD1 (5 bases). The CDR3 extends over 13 amino acids. V dropped 1 base and J dropped 4 bases, with 7 bases sitting between them. The germline CDR1 and CDR2 sequences are KGHSY and FQNENV. The full variable domain, rest sourced from reference TRBV16 and TRBJ1-1, is GEEVAQTPKHLVRGEGQKAKLYCAPIKGHSYVFWYQQVLKNEFKFLISFQNENVFDETGMPKERFSAKCLPNSPCSLEIQATKLEDSAVYFCASSQFGGTEAFFGQGTRLTVV.